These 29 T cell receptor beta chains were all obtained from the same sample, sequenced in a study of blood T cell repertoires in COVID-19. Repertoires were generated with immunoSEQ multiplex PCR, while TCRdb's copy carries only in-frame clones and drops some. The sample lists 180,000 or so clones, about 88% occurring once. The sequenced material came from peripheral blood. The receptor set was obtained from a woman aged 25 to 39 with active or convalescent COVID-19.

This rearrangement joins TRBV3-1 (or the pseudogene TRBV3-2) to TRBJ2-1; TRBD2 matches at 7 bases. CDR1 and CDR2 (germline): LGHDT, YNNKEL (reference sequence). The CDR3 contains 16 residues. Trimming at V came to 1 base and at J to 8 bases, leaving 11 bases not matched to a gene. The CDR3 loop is CASSQVSAGAEDEQFF. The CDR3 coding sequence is TGTGCCAGCAGCCAAGTATCGGCGGGAGCGGAGGATGAGCAGTTCTTC.

The chain's CDR3 is CASLLPQGGNQPQHF. In DNA form, the CDR3 reads TGTGCCAGCCTCCTTCCCCAGGGGGGCAATCAGCCCCAGCATTTT. The chain uses TRBV28 and TRBJ1-5; 7 positions agree with TRBD1. From germline, CDR1 is MDHEN and CDR2 SYDVKM. Trimming took 8 bases from V and 2 from J; bases not matched to a gene: 9. The CDR3 totals 15 residues.

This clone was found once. The CDR3 here is CSSTRDRGTEAFF. Here the CDR3 DNA reads TGCAGCTCCACCCGGGACAGGGGGACAGAAGCTTTCTTT. The J gene is TRBJ1-1, the V gene TRBV29-1; TRBD1 aligns across 11 bases. The ends lost 8 bases at V and 8 bases at J; junction bases unmatched: 10. Germline V gene data show CDR1 as SQVTM and CDR2 as ANQGSEA. The CDR3 consists of 13 residues.

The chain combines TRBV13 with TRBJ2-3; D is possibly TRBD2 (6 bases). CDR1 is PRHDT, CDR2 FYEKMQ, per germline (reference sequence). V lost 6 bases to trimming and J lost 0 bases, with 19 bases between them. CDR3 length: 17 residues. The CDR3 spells CASSPGKRRASTDTQYF. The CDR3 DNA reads TGTGCCAGCAGTCCGGGTAAACGGAGGGCTAGCACAGATACGCAGTATTTT.

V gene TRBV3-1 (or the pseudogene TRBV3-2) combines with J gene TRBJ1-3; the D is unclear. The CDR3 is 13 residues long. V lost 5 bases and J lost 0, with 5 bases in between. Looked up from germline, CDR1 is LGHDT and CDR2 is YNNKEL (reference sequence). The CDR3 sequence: CASSSSSGNTIYF. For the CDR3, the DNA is TGTGCCAGCAGCTCCTCCTCTGGAAACACCATATATTTT.

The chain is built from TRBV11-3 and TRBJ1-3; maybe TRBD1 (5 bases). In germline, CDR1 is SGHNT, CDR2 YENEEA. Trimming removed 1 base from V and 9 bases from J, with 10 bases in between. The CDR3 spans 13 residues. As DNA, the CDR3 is TGTGCCAGCAGCTTAGCCCCGCAGGGCACCATATATTTT. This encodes CASSLAPQGTIYF. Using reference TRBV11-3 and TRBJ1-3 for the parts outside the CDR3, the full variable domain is EAGVVQSPRYKIIEKKQPVAFWCNPISGHNTLYWYLQNLGQGPELLIRYENEEAVDDSQLPKDRFSAERLKGVDSTLKIQPAELGDSAVYLCASSLAPQGTIYFGEGSWLTVV.

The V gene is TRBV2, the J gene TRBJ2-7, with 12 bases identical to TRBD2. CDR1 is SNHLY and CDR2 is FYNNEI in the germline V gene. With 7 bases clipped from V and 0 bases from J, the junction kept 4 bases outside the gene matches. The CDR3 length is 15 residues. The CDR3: CASTPLAGGSYEQYF. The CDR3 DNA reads TGTGCCAGCACTCCACTAGCGGGGGGCTCCTACGAGCAGTACTTC. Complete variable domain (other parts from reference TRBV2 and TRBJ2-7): EPEVTQTPSHQVTQMGQEVILRCVPISNHLYFYWYRQILGQKVEFLVSFYNNEISEKSEIFDDQFSVERPDGSNFTLKIRSTKLEDSAMYFCASTPLAGGSYEQYFGPGTRLTVT.

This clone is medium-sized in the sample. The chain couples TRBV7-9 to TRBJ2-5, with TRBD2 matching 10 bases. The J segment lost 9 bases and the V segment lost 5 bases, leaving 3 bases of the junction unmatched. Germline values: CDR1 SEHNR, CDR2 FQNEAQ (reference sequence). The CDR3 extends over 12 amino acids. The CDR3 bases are TGTGCCAGCAGCCCTGGACTAGCGGCCCAGTACTTC. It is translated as CASSPGLAAQYF.

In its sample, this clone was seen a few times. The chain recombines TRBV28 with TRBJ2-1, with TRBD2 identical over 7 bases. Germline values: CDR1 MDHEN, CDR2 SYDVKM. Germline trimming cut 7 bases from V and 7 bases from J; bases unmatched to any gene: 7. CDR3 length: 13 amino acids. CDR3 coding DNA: TGTGCCAGCAATGAGCGGGAAGGAAATGAGCAGTTCTTC. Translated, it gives CASNEREGNEQFF. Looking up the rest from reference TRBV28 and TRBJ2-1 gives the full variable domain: DVKVTQSSRYLVKRTGEKVFLECVQDMDHENMFWYRQDPGLGLRLIYFSYDVKMKEKGDIPEGYSVSREKKERFSLILESASTNQTSMYLCASNEREGNEQFFGPGTRLTVL.

The CDR3 here is CASSFNSNQPQHF. Here the CDR3 DNA reads TGTGCCAGCAGTTTCAATAGCAATCAGCCCCAGCATTTT. The J gene is TRBJ1-5, the V gene TRBV6-2 or TRBV6-3; D is unresolved. The CDR3 is made up of 13 amino acids. Looked up from germline, CDR1 is MNHEY and CDR2 is SVGEGT. V dropped 4 bases and J dropped 0 bases, with 4 bases sitting between them.

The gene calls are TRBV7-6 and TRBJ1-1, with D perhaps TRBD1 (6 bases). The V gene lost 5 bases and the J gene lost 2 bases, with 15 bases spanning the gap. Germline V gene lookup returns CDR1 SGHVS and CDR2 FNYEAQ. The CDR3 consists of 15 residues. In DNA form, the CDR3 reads TGTGCCAGCAGCACCGGGACAAGCTTAAACACTGAAGCTTTCTTT. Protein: CASSTGTSLNTEAFF.

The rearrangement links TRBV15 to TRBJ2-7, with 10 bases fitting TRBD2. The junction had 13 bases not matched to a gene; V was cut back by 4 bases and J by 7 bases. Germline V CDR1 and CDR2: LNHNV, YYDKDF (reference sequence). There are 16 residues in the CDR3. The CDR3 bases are TGTGCCACCAGCATCGGGGGTAGGGGACTAGCGATTGAGCAGTACTTC. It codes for CATSIGGRGLAIEQYF.

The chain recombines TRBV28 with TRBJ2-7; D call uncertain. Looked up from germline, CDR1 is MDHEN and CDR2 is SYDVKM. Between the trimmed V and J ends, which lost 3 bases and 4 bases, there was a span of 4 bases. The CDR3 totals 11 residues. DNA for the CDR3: TGTGCCAGCAGTTTTCGGTACGAGCAGTACTTC. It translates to CASSFRYEQYF.

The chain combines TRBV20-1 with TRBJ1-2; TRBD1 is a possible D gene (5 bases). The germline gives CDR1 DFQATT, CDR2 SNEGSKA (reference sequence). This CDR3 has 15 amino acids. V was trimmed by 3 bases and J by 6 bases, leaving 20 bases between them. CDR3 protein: CSASAAGRKANGYTF. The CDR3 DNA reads TGCAGTGCTAGTGCGGCAGGGAGGAAAGCGAATGGCTACACCTTC.

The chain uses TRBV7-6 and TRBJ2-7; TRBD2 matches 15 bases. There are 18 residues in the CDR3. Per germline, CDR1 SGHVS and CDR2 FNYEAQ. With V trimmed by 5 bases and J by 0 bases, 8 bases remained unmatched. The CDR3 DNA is TGTGCCAGCAGCGCGGGACTAGCGGGGGGCCTCTCCTCCTACGAGCAGTACTTC. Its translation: CASSAGLAGGLSSYEQYF.

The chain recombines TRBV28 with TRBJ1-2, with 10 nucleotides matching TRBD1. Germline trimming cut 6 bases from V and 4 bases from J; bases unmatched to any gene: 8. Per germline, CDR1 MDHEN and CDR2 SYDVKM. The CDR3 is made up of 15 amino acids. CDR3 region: CASSPRTGGAYGYTF. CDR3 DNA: TGTGCCAGCAGCCCACGGACAGGGGGTGCCTATGGCTACACCTTC.

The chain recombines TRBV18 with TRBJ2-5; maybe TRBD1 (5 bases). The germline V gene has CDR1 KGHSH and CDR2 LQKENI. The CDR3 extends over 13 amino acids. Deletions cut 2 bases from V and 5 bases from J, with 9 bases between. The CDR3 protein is CASSPGRAETQYF. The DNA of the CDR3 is TGTGCCAGCTCACCAGGCAGGGCGGAGACCCAGTACTTC. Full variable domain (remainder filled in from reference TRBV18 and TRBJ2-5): NAGVMQNPRHLVRRRGQEARLRCSPMKGHSHVYWYRQLPEEGLKFMVYLQKENIIDESGMPKERFSAEFPKEGPSILRIQQVVRGDSAAYFCASSPGRAETQYFGPGTRLLVL.

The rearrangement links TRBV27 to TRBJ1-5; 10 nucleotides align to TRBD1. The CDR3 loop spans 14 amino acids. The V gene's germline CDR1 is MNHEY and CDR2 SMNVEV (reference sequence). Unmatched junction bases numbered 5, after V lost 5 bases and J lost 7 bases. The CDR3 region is CASSRQGAYQPQHF. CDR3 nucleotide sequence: TGTGCCAGCAGTCGACAGGGGGCTTACCAGCCCCAGCATTTT.

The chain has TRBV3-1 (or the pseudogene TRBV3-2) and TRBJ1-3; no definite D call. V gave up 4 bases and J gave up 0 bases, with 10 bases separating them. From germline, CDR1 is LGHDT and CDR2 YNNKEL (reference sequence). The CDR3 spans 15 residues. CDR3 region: CASSPRLLSGNTIYF. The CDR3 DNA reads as TGTGCCAGCAGCCCTAGACTGCTCTCTGGAAACACCATATATTTT.

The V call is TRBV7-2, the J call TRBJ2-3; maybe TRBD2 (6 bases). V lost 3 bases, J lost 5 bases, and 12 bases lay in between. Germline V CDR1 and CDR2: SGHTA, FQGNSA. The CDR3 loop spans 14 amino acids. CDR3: CASSFTSRGDTQYF. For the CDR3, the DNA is TGTGCCAGCAGCTTCACTAGCCGGGGAGATACGCAGTATTTT.

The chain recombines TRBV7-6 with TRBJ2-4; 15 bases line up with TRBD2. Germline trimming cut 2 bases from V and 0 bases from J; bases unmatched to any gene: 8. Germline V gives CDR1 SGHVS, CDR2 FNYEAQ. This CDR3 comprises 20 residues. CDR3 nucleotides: TGTGCCAGCAGCTTAATTTCTCCGGGACTAGCGGGAGGAGCCAAAAACATTCAGTACTTC. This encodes CASSLISPGLAGGAKNIQYF.

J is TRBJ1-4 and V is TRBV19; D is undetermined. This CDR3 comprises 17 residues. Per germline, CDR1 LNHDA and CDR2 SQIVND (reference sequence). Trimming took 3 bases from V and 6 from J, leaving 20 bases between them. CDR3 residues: CASSIRTRTVLDEKLFF. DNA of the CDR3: TGTGCCAGTAGTATCCGGACTCGGACGGTGCTAGATGAAAAACTGTTTTTT.

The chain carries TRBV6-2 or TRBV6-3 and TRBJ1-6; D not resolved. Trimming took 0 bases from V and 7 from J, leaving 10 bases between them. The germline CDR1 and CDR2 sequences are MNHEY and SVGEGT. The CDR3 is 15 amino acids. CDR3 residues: CASSYSSLQNSPLHF. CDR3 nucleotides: TGTGCCAGCAGTTACTCGAGCCTTCAAAATTCACCCCTCCACTTT.

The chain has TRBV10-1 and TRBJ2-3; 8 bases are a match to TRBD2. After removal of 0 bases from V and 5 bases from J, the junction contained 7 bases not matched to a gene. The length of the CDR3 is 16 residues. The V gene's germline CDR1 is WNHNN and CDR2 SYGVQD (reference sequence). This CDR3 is CASSESGSGMRDTQYF. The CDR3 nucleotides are TGCGCCAGCAGTGAGTCTGGTAGCGGGATGCGAGATACGCAGTATTTT.

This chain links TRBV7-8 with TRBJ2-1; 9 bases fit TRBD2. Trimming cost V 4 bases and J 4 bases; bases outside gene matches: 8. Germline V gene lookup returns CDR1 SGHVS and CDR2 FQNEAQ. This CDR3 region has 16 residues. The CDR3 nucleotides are TGTGCCAGCAGCTCTTATAGCGGGGGCTTTTACAATGAGCAGTTCTTC. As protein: CASSSYSGGFYNEQFF.

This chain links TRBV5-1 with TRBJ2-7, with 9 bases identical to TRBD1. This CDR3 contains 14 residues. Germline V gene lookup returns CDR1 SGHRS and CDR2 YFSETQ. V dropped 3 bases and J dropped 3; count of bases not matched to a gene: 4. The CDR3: CASSSGTGIYEQYF. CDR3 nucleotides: TGCGCCAGCAGCTCCGGGACAGGGATCTACGAGCAGTACTTC.

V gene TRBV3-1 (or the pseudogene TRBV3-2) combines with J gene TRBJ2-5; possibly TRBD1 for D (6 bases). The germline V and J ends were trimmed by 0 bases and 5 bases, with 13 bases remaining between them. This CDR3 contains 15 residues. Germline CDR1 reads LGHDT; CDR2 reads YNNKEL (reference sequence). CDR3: CASSQDTTRGETQYF. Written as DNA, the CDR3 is TGTGCCAGCAGCCAAGATACAACTAGGGGGGAGACCCAGTACTTC.

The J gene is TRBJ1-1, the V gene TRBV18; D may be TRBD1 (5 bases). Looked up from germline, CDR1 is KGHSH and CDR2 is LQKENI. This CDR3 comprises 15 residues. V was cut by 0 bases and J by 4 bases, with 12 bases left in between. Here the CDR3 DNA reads TGTGCCAGCTCACCACCCCCAGCGGGGGGCACTGAAGCTTTCTTT. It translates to CASSPPPAGGTEAFF.

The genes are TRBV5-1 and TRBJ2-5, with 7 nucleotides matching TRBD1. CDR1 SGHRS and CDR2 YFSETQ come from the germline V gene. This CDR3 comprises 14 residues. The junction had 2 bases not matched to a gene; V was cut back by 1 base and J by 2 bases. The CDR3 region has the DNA TGCGCCAGCAGCTTGACGGGACAGCAAGAGACCCAGTACTTC. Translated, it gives CASSLTGQQETQYF.